Sequencing of this T cell receptor beta chain was carried out in a study of T cell repertoires in cytomegalovirus infection. Study at large: Recently described HLA-C-restricted plus well-studied HLA-B-restricted CMV epitopes were used. It was the public TCR beta signatures that indicated both CMV infection and matching HLA type.

Study observations and caveats: The ex vivo response was dominated by HLA-C-restricted CMV-specific TCR beta clonotypes.

A word on this clonotype: Its target is unknown.

TCRdb re-derived calls from the reads in MiXCR, one entry per CDR3 protein. The table has about 920,000 distinct CDR3 sequences, approximately 33% seen once. This CDR3 contains 15 residues. Germline V gene data show CDR1 as MNHEY and CDR2 as SMNVEV (reference sequence). Trimming took off 4 bases at V and 5 bases at J, with 14 bases between the two ends. V gene TRBV27 combines with J gene TRBJ2-2; no clear D. Sequenced material: cultured CD8+ T cells from PBMCs, taken from culture after CMV antigen stimulation. The sequence was obtained from a human donor in good health (CMV status not recorded). Some clones in this sample may be carry-over from other donors' samples. CDR3 DNA: TGTGCCAGCAGTTACTGGGGATATGTGACCGGGGAGCTGTTTTTT. The encoded protein is CASSYWGYVTGELFF.